The 12 T cell receptor beta chains reported below all come from one sample, sequenced in a study of T cells in women clearing cervical HPV infection. Measured with immunoSEQ multiplex PCR; TCRdb has only the in-frame clones, and not every one. The table for this sample gives about 30,000 clones. The sequencing sample was made of blood buffy coat. These receptors were obtained from a woman between 18 and 69 years old with a cervical HPV16 infection that either progressed to CIN3+ or cleared (not recorded which).

About this clone: Read coverage stops 3 residues before the CDR3 terminus; the germline J gene supplies the remainder. The chain uses TRBV30 and TRBJ1-5; D call uncertain. Trimming took 4 bases from V and 3 from J, leaving 19 bases between them. Germline V lookup: CDR1 GTSNPN, CDR2 SVGIG (reference sequence). The CDR3 runs 16 residues. The CDR3 is CAWKPSAAPNNQPQHF. The sequenced part of the CDR3 DNA is TGTGCCTGGAAACCCTCGGCGGCTCCTAACAATCAGCCC. Drawing the rest from reference TRBV30 and TRBJ1-5, the complete variable domain is SQTIHQWPATLVQPVGSPLSLECTVEGTSNPNLYWYRQAAGRGLQLLFYSVGIGQISSEVPQNLSASRPQDRQFILSSKKLLLSDSGFYLCAWKPSAAPNNQPQHFGDGTRLSIL.

A remark on this clone: The read stops 3 residues short of the end of the CDR3; the missing end is completed from the germline J gene. V and J are TRBV14 and TRBJ1-5, with D hard to call. The germline gives CDR1 SGHDN, CDR2 FVKESK. V lost 1 base to trimming and J lost 6 bases, with 7 bases between them. This CDR3 has 13 amino acids. The CDR3 loop is CASSQVNGQPQHF. CDR3 DNA, as far as it was read: TGTGCCAGCAGCCAAGTTAACGGTCAGCCC.

Remarks on this clone: The read halts 3 residues ahead of the CDR3 end, with the missing end drawn from the germline J gene. This chain joins TRBV4-2 and TRBJ2-5; 12 positions agree with TRBD2. Per germline, CDR1 LGHNA and CDR2 YNFKEQ. The CDR3 is 18 amino acids. V shed 0 bases and J 3 bases; nucleotides not matched to a gene: 8. The sequenced part of the CDR3 DNA is TGTGCCAGCAGCCAAGATCTTCTAGCGGGGGGGGAGAAAGAGACC. Amino acid sequence: CASSQDLLAGGEKET. The entire CDR3 sequence reads CASSQDLLAGGEKETQYF.

About this clone: The DNA ends 3 residues before the CDR3 does, and the rest of the CDR3 is filled in from the germline J gene. The chain combines TRBV11-3 with TRBJ2-2; TRBD1 might be the D (6 bases). Trimming removed 5 bases from V and 0 bases from J, with 10 bases in between. The CDR3 runs to 15 residues. In germline, CDR1 is SGHNT, CDR2 YENEEA. The sequenced CDR3 bases are TGTGCCAGCAGCGTCCGGGACACGAACACCGGGGAG. Residues: CASSVRDTNTGE. In full, the CDR3 is CASSVRDTNTGELFF.

On this clone itself: The CDR3 end lies 3 residues beyond the end of the read and is filled in from the germline J gene. The V call is TRBV7-9, the J call TRBJ2-5, with D unclear. With 5 bases removed from V and 5 bases from J, the gap between germline ends came to 15 bases. The CDR3 loop spans 14 amino acids. Per germline, CDR1 SEHNR and CDR2 FQNEAQ (reference sequence). The covered CDR3 bases are TGTGCCAGCAGCACATACGCCACTAAGGAGACC. This gives the protein CASSTYATKET. The CDR3 reads in full as CASSTYATKETQYF.

Note on this clone: Coverage ceases 3 residues before the CDR3 finishes, and the germline J gene fills in the end. The V gene is TRBV19, the J gene TRBJ2-7; 7 bases are a match to TRBD1. Germline-derived CDR1 and CDR2 are LNHDA and SQIVND (reference sequence). CDR3 size: 15 residues. J lost 2 bases, V lost 5 bases, and 9 bases had no gene match. CDR3 protein: CASSHTGVLTYEQYF. Partial CDR3 DNA: TGTGCCAGTAGTCACACAGGGGTATTAACCTACGAG.

Regarding this clone: The read falls 3 residues short of the CDR3 end, and the missing part is taken from the germline J gene. The chain is built from TRBV13 and TRBJ1-2; the D gene is possibly TRBD1 (5 bases). V was pared by 2 bases and J by 6 bases, with 7 bases between. This CDR3 is 12 amino acids long. Germline CDR1 PRHDT, CDR2 FYEKMQ (reference sequence). The CDR3 bases that were read are TGTGCCAGCAGCTTACAGGGTAATGGC. Its protein is CASSLQGNG. The whole CDR3 sequence is CASSLQGNGYTF.

Concerning this clone itself: The CDR3 end is not reached by the read, which stops 3 residues before it; the germline J gene fills it in. This chain connects TRBV20-1 to TRBJ1-1; the D gene is possibly TRBD1 (5 bases). The CDR3 extends over 15 amino acids. Trimming took 5 bases from V and 6 from J, leaving 22 bases between them. CDR1 DFQATT and CDR2 SNEGSKA come from the germline V gene (reference sequence). The CDR3 bases that were read are TGCAGTGCTGTGCCCCCCCAGGGTTGGGTGGCTGAA. It yields the protein CSAVPPQGWVAE. In full, the CDR3 reads CSAVPPQGWVAEAFF.

Regarding this clone: The read finishes 3 residues shy of the CDR3 end, and the germline J gene is used to complete it. The chain carries TRBV20-1 and TRBJ2-3; TRBD2 agrees at 9 bases. Germline V gives CDR1 DFQATT, CDR2 SNEGSKA (reference sequence). This CDR3 spans 15 amino acids. This CDR3 is CSAAEGTSQPVTQYF. The covered CDR3 bases are TGCAGTGCGGCGGAGGGGACTAGCCAACCAGTCACG.

A note on this clone: The read terminates 3 residues ahead of where the CDR3 ends, so the germline J gene completes it. The rearrangement links TRBV20-1 to TRBJ2-7; 8 bases fit TRBD2. CDR1 is DFQATT, CDR2 SNEGSKA, per germline (reference sequence). CDR3 length equals 14 residues. V lost 1 base, J lost 3 bases, and 5 bases stayed unmatched. CDR3 residues: CSARGGTSFYEQYF. The CDR3 bases that were read are TGCAGTGCTAGAGGGGGGACTAGTTTCTACGAG.

CDR3 region: CSARDGRGDTDTQYF. CDR3 bases read: TGCAGTGCTAGAGACGGCAGGGGCGACACAGATACG. The chain combines TRBV20-1 with TRBJ2-3, with D possibly TRBD1 on 6 matching bases. The CDR3 end falls 3 residues outside the read, so it is completed with the germline J gene. Germline V gene sequence: CDR1 DFQATT, CDR2 SNEGSKA (reference sequence). The CDR3 is 15 residues long. V was clipped by 0 bases and J by 2 bases, with 12 bases between them.

A word on this clone: The read finishes 3 residues shy of the CDR3 end, and the germline J gene is used to complete it. The chain couples TRBV5-1 to TRBJ2-5; 8 positions match TRBD1. Germline lookup yields CDR1 SGHRS and CDR2 YFSETQ. The CDR3 length is 16 residues. The V segment lost 4 bases and the J segment 4 bases; nucleotides outside the gene matches: 12. The covered CDR3 bases are TGCGCCAGCAGCCTCCAGGGGGCTTCGCGGGGAGAGACC. Protein product: CASSLQGASRGET. The full CDR3 sequence reads CASSLQGASRGETQYF.